This TCR beta chain derives from a study of identical twins (dated by TCRdb to about 2016). The study in broad terms: The study deep-sequenced TCR alpha and beta repertoires from monozygotic twins, unrelated adults of various ages and cord blood to test whether fetal clonotypes persist. To rule out contamination, the twin experiments were replicated at different times with different library preparation protocols.

Library generation was performed with 5' RACE. These reads were obtained on an Illumina HiSeq 2000. Template switching added a universal primer binding site, and the final cDNA carried a unique molecular identifier that allowed TCR cDNA molecules to be counted accurately. First-strand cDNA for TCR alpha and beta chains was synthesized from specific primers in the conserved constant-segment region. Each cDNA library was double barcoded, with a SMART-Mk sample barcode plus Illumina barcodes, to control for contamination. TruSeq adapter sequences along with Illumina sample barcodes were introduced in two successive PCR steps. Sequencing of the TCR alpha and beta cDNA libraries was done on the Illumina HiSeq platform using custom primers. Under the source paper's analysis protocol: MiGEC processed the raw reads to extract unique molecular identifiers, while MiXCR was used to determine the CDR3 positions. Recombination models were inferred per individual with the repgenHMM and IGoR tools using an EM algorithm. Shared clonotypes were analyzed with the tcR package in R, and sharing was normalized by the product of cloneset sizes. To study raw recombination free of thymic and clonal selection effects, out-of-frame nonproductive sequences were analyzed. TCRdb reprocessed the public reads (quality trimming at Q25 with fastp, clone calling with MiXCR) and kept in-frame beta chains. Every CDR3 protein is listed once, alongside the most common genes and DNA of its rows. Here the V and J calls rest on TCRdb's processing, not on the authors' analysis. The sample includes about 570,000 distinct CDR3 sequences, with roughly 9.5% observed a single time. The top ten hold 2.5% to 3% of the sample.

In this sample, this clonotype turned up many times. Its antigen specificity is not known. No per-base quality is available; no much larger clone lies one base away. The CDR1 and CDR2 encoded by the germline V gene are SGHTA and FQGNSA. From the cysteine through the phenylalanine, the CDR3 covers 17 amino acids. Only the CDR3 DNA stays, 51 bases, in frame from base 1. The junction shows trimming of 3 bases on V and 0 bases on J, and the gene matches do not reach 5 bases of it. Every donor in the study was a healthy Caucasian. The twin cohort comprised three pairs of female monozygotic twins, all aged roughly 18 to 30 years. RNA for TCR libraries was isolated from peripheral blood mononuclear cells. Paper-wide results and their limitations: In monozygotic twins, out-of-frame TCR alpha sharing was systematically underestimated by recombination models, although the models agreed with sharing between unrelated individuals. Abundant cord blood beta clonotypes carried fewer insertions; young adult naive repertoires showed a weaker similar trend, while memory repertoires showed none. Conclusions relied on cross-sectional statistical analysis, since the same donors could not be followed over many years. Out-of-frame TCR alpha sequences shared between twins showed an excess of low generation-probability sequences compared with coincidental sharing between unrelated individuals. Invariant T cells such as MAIT and iNKT could partly confound zero-insertion analyses, although diverse VJ usage argued against such confounding for most clonotypes. The excess sharing between twins in beta out-of-frame sequences was weaker because fewer shared sequences reduced the signal-to-noise ratio.

The sample was also reused in another study, on yellow fever vaccine responses in identical twins. The second publication reports: The authors reported that the T cell response to vaccination in identical twins appeared partly convergent and partly personalized. In identical twins, the study followed T cell clones that responded to the vaccine with precision.

The chain was built from TRBV7-2 and TRBJ2-2; 9 bases in between match TRBD2. This TCR came from a woman between 18 and 29 years old in good health. Sequenced sample: PBMCs. The nucleotides read TGTGCCAGCAGCTTCCCCGGGACTAGCCCGAACACCGGGGAGCTGTTTTTT. The resulting protein is CASSFPGTSPNTGELFF. The variable domain in full, with residues beyond the CDR3 obtained from the reference TRBV7-2 and TRBJ2-2 genes, is GAGVSQSPSNKVTEKGKDVELRCDPISGHTALYWYRQSLGQGLEFLIYFQGNSAPDKSGLPSDRFSAERTGGSVSTLTIQRTQQEDSAVYLCASSFPGTSPNTGELFFGEGSRLTVL.